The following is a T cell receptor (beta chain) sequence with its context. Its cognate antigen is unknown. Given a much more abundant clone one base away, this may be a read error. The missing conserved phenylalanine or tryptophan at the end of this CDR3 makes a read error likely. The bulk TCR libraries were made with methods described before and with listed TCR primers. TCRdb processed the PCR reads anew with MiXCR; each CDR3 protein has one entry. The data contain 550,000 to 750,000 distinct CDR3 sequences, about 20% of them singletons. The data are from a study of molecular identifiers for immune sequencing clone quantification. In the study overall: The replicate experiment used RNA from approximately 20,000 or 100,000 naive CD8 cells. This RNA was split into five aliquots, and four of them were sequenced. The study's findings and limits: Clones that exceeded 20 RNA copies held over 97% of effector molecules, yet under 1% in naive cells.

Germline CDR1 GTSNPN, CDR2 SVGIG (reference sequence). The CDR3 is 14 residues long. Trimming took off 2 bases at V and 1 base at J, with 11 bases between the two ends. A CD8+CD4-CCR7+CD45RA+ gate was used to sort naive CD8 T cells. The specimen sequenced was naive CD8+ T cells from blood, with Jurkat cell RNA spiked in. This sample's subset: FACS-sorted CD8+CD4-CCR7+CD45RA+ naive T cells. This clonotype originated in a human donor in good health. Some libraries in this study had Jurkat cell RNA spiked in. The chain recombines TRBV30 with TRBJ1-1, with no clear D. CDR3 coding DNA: TGTGCCTGGAGTCCAGGTTACGGGAACACTGAAGCTTTCCTT. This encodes CAWSPGYGNTEAFL.